This record looks at one TCR beta chain sequence and its context. The antigen is unknown. Method: immunoSEQ multiplex PCR; TCRdb's copy keeps in-frame clones and lacks some. The data show about 220,000 clones, over 75% seen once. The treatment denotes: around 19 received Ad26.COV2.S at low or high dose, single or two shots; about 5 received placebo; per-sample allocation not given. Sampling was done on day 63 after the first vaccine or placebo injection. This vaccine is an Ad26 vector that expresses the Wuhan-strain SARS-CoV-2 spike. The sample originates from a study of Ad26.COV2.S vaccination and SARS-CoV-2 variants. Study-level background: Ad26.COV2.S shots went into the muscle once or twice, 56 days apart.

Study results and limitations: Comparable non-spike TCR breadth was observed in vaccine and placebo recipients. Spike-specific TCR breadth ran higher among vaccine recipients than placebo recipients.

The trim removed 2 bases at V and 0 bases at J, leaving 6 bases unmatched. This CDR3 is built from 17 residues. Germline CDR1 and CDR2: MDHEN and SYDVKM. This chain uses TRBV28 with TRBJ2-3, with TRBD2 identical over 9 bases. The clonotype was recovered from a person between 18 and 65 years old who received the Ad26.COV2.S COVID-19 vaccine or a placebo. The sample here was peripheral blood, taken in a trial of Ad26.COV2.S vaccine versus placebo. The CDR3 here is CASSLLAGTVSTDTQYF. The CDR3 nucleotides are TGTGCCAGCAGTTTACTAGCGGGGACGGTTAGCACAGATACGCAGTATTTT.